The clone carrying this TCR beta chain appeared a single time. These data are taken from a study of cytomegalovirus exposure and HLA in healthy donors. Primers included in the PCR were 60 Vbeta and 13 Jbeta primers. Sequenced by immunoSEQ multiplex PCR; TCRdb stores in-frame clones only, minus some. The sample shows roughly 150,000 clones, roughly 84% of them seen only once. In germline, CDR1 is SGHTA, CDR2 FQGTGA. V was clipped by 1 base and J by 8 bases; unmatched bases: 11. This CDR3 region has 19 residues. The chain uses TRBV7-3 and TRBJ2-1; 16 bases fit TRBD2. The sequenced material came from PBMCs. The TCR was taken from a man in his thirties or forties in good health and CMV-seropositive. The CDR3 nucleotides are TGTGCCAGCAGCTTAATGGGACTAGCGGGAGGGGGCTTTGAGGATGAGCAGTTCTTC. Amino acids: CASSLMGLAGGGFEDEQFF. The full variable domain, in which reference TRBV7-3 and TRBJ2-1 provide the parts outside the CDR3, is GAGVSQTPSNKVTEKGKYVELRCDPISGHTALYWYRQSLGQGPEFLIYFQGTGAADDSGLPNDRFFAVRPEGSVSTLKIQRTERGDSAVYLCASSLMGLAGGGFEDEQFFGPGTRLTVL.